The 23 T cell receptor beta chains below were found in one sample sequenced in a study of blood T cell repertoires in COVID-19. Data came from immunoSEQ multiplex PCR; TCRdb stores just in-frame clones and leaves some out. The sample has roughly 90,000 clones; roughly 78% are singletons. The sample was peripheral blood. These receptors all stem from a woman between 65 and 79 years old with acute or convalescent COVID-19.

The V call is TRBV6-5, the J call TRBJ1-3; D perhaps matches TRBD1 (5 bases). The CDR3 covers 14 residues. Germline V gene data show CDR1 as MNHEY and CDR2 as SVGAGI. V lost 6 bases and J lost 5, with 14 bases in between. The CDR3, as DNA: TGTGCCAGCAGCGAGATAGGGGTGAGAAACACCATATATTTT. This encodes CASSEIGVRNTIYF.

The chain links TRBV5-1 to TRBJ2-7, with 8 bases identical to TRBD2. The germline V gene has CDR1 SGHRS and CDR2 YFSETQ. The CDR3 loop spans 15 amino acids. J lost 0 bases, V lost 4 bases, and 6 bases had no gene match. CDR3 sequence: CASSARRGGSYEQYF. The CDR3 region has the DNA TGCGCCAGCAGCGCGCGACGGGGGGGCTCCTACGAGCAGTACTTC.

The CDR3 sequence: CASSHTGTGGYNTEAFF. Here the CDR3 DNA reads TGTGCCAGCAGTCACACCGGGACAGGGGGATACAACACTGAAGCTTTCTTT. This chain joins TRBV27 and TRBJ1-1; 11 bases match TRBD1. After removal of 5 bases from V and 2 bases from J, the junction contained 10 bases not matched to a gene. The CDR3 covers 17 residues. CDR1 and CDR2 from the germline V gene are MNHEY and SMNVEV (reference sequence).

The table lists this clone with a few counts. The V and J genes are TRBV28 and TRBJ1-2; 7 positions agree with TRBD1. The CDR3 runs to 12 residues. After removal of 6 bases from V and 7 bases from J, the junction contained 5 bases not matched to a gene. Per germline, CDR1 MDHEN and CDR2 SYDVKM. CDR3 region: CASSRQGGGYTF. CDR3 bases: TGTGCCAGCAGCCGCCAGGGGGGTGGCTACACCTTC.

The chain combines TRBV5-1 with TRBJ2-7; TRBD2 aligns across 7 bases. CDR1 SGHRS and CDR2 YFSETQ come from the germline V gene. Losses at the gene ends were 1 base for V and 1 base for J; bases not matched to a gene: 2. This CDR3 has 14 residues. This CDR3 reads CASSLRGGSYEQYF. As DNA, the CDR3 is TGCGCCAGCAGCTTGCGCGGGGGTTCCTACGAGCAGTACTTC.

This chain links TRBV5-1 with TRBJ2-3, with TRBD2 matching 11 bases. This CDR3 is built from 16 residues. Trimming at V came to 5 bases and at J to 1 base, leaving 6 bases not matched to a gene. Germline CDR1 reads SGHRS; CDR2 reads YFSETQ. The chain's CDR3 is CASSYSGGAGTDTQYF. CDR3 coding DNA: TGCGCCAGCAGTTATAGCGGGGGGGCCGGCACAGATACGCAGTATTTT.

This chain joins TRBV3-1 (or the pseudogene TRBV3-2) and TRBJ1-5, with D unresolved. CDR3 length equals 14 residues. From germline, CDR1 is LGHDT and CDR2 YNNKEL (reference sequence). V lost 1 base to trimming and J lost 0 bases, with 4 bases between them. In DNA form, the CDR3 reads TGTGCCAGCAGCCAAGCGTATAGCAATCAGCCCCAGCATTTT. This codes for CASSQAYSNQPQHF.

The V call is TRBV10-3, the J call TRBJ2-1; D is possibly TRBD2 (7 bases). Germline V gene sequence: CDR1 ENHRY, CDR2 SYGVKD. The CDR3 has 15 amino acids. V was pared by 1 base and J by 9 bases, with 16 bases between. As DNA, the CDR3 is TGTGCCATCAGTGAGTTGGGGGCGGGAGAAATTGAGCAGTTCTTC. Its protein product is CAISELGAGEIEQFF.

The gene calls are TRBV27 and TRBJ2-6; 10 bases line up with TRBD1. V was pared by 3 bases and J by 0 bases, with 5 bases of the junction left unmatched. Germline V gives CDR1 MNHEY, CDR2 SMNVEV (reference sequence). The CDR3 has 18 amino acids. The CDR3 DNA is TGTGCCAGCAGTTTTGGGGGACAGGGGCACTCTGGGGCCAACGTCCTGACTTTC. Its translation is CASSFGGQGHSGANVLTF.

The CDR3 DNA is TGTGCCAGCAGCTTAGAGGCGCTAGCGGGAGGGGTTATAAGCAATGAGCAGTTCTTC. Protein: CASSLEALAGGVISNEQFF. The chain has TRBV11-2 and TRBJ2-1; 12 bases align to TRBD2. Germline-derived CDR1 and CDR2 are SGHAT and FQNNGV. Trimming at V came to 0 bases and at J to 6 bases, leaving 12 bases not matched to a gene. This CDR3 region has 19 residues.

This chain uses TRBV5-6 with TRBJ2-2; possible D gene TRBD2, 5 bases. The CDR3 is 16 residues long. Germline V gives CDR1 SGHDT, CDR2 YYEEEE. V was shortened by 1 base and J by 0 bases, with 10 bases between the two germline ends. The DNA for the CDR3 is TGTGCCAGCAGCTTGTCAGGACTGACGAACACCGGGGAGCTGTTTTTT. Translating gives CASSLSGLTNTGELFF.

V and J are TRBV18 and TRBJ2-3; TRBD1 matches 11 bases. With V trimmed by 2 bases and J by 4 bases, 8 bases remained unmatched. This CDR3 spans 17 amino acids. CDR1 is KGHSH and CDR2 is LQKENI in the germline V gene. This chain's CDR3 is CASSPTGQGVSADTQYF. The CDR3 DNA follows: TGTGCCAGCTCACCAACGGGACAGGGGGTCTCTGCAGATACGCAGTATTTT. Filled out from reference TRBV18 and TRBJ2-3, the complete variable domain reads NAGVMQNPRHLVRRRGQEARLRCSPMKGHSHVYWYRQLPEEGLKFMVYLQKENIIDESGMPKERFSAEFPKEGPSILRIQQVVRGDSAAYFCASSPTGQGVSADTQYFGPGTRLTVL.

The chain combines TRBV7-2 with TRBJ2-3; 12 positions match TRBD2. The CDR3 has 15 amino acids. V lost 5 bases to trimming and J lost 11 bases; unmatched junction nucleotides: 11. Per the germline V gene, CDR1 is SGHTA and CDR2 is FQGNSA. CDR3 sequence reads: CASSPLTSGGSKQYF. CDR3 bases: TGTGCCAGCAGCCCGCTTACTAGCGGGGGGTCCAAGCAGTATTTT.

The rearrangement uses TRBV7-9 and TRBJ2-2, with D tentatively TRBD1 (5 bases). Germline assignment: CDR1 SEHNR and CDR2 FQNEAQ (reference sequence). The CDR3 sequence is 13 residues long. The V gene lost 5 bases and the J gene lost 6 bases, with 10 bases spanning the gap. The CDR3 region has the DNA TGTGCCAGCAGCCTCCAGGGTTCCGGGGAGCTGTTTTTT. It translates to CASSLQGSGELFF.

The chain joins TRBV19 to TRBJ1-1; possibly TRBD1 for D (6 bases). The CDR3 loop spans 14 amino acids. The germline V and J ends were trimmed by 5 bases and 1 base, with 11 bases remaining between them. Germline CDR1 reads LNHDA; CDR2 reads SQIVND (reference sequence). DNA for the CDR3: TGTGCCAGTAGTCGTTGGGACAAGAACACTGAAGCTTTCTTT. Translation gives CASSRWDKNTEAFF.

This clone was seen a handful of times. The V call is TRBV30, the J call TRBJ2-2, with a tentative D call TRBD2 (5 bases). CDR1 is GTSNPN, CDR2 SVGIG, per germline (reference sequence). This CDR3 has 13 amino acids. The V gene lost 2 bases and the J gene lost 5 bases, with 9 bases spanning the gap. The CDR3 spells CAWSLGGTGELFF. The CDR3 DNA reads TGTGCCTGGAGTTTGGGCGGGACCGGGGAGCTGTTTTTT.

The chain has TRBV19 and TRBJ2-3; no clear D. The V end was cut by 4 bases, the J end by 6 bases, with 14 bases between. Germline V gives CDR1 LNHDA, CDR2 SQIVND (reference sequence). The CDR3 contains 14 residues. CDR3 amino acids: CASSTAGLRDTQYF. The CDR3 DNA follows: TGTGCCAGTAGTACCGCTGGGTTGAGGGATACGCAGTATTTT.

This chain uses TRBV2 with TRBJ1-1; D is perhaps TRBD1 (6 bases). Germline V gives CDR1 SNHLY, CDR2 FYNNEI. The length of the CDR3 is 14 residues. The V and J ends lost 6 bases and 1 base respectively, with 12 bases between them. CDR3 in DNA: TGTGCCAGCAGAAGGGACATAGAGAACACTGAAGCTTTCTTT. Amino acids: CASRRDIENTEAFF.

The V and J genes are TRBV10-3 and TRBJ2-3, with TRBD2 matching over 11 bases. Per germline, CDR1 ENHRY and CDR2 SYGVKD. This CDR3 has 15 amino acids. The ends lost 4 bases at V and 6 bases at J; junction bases unmatched: 6. In nucleotides, the CDR3 is TGTGCCATCAGTGCACTAGCGGGGGCTCAGGATACGCAGTATTTT. Translated: CAISALAGAQDTQYF.

The chain combines TRBV30 with TRBJ1-1, with D possibly TRBD1 on 5 matching bases. In germline, CDR1 is GTSNPN, CDR2 SVGIG (reference sequence). This CDR3 has 14 residues. Deletions cut 3 bases from V and 1 base from J, with 12 bases between. CDR3 residues: CAWSSWGGNTEAFF. DNA for the CDR3: TGTGCCTGGAGCAGTTGGGGGGGGAACACTGAAGCTTTCTTT.

The chain has TRBV7-2 and TRBJ2-5; possible D gene TRBD2, 7 bases. V dropped 5 bases and J dropped 6 bases, with 16 bases sitting between them. This CDR3 contains 14 residues. CDR1 and CDR2 (germline): SGHTA, FQGNSA. CDR3 nucleotides: TGTGCCAGCAGCACGACGGGGGGCACGAAGACCCAGTACTTC. Translating it yields CASSTTGGTKTQYF.

In this sample, this clone turned up a few times. The V gene is TRBV4-2, the J gene TRBJ1-1, with D tentatively TRBD1 (6 bases). V lost 1 base, J lost 1 base, and 13 bases lay in between. This CDR3 spans 16 amino acids. Germline CDR1 reads LGHNA; CDR2 reads YNFKEQ. The DNA for the CDR3 is TGTGCCAGCAGCCAAGTTGGGGGGGCGACGAACACTGAAGCTTTCTTT. Residues: CASSQVGGATNTEAFF.

The chain recombines TRBV9 with TRBJ2-7, with 7 bases that match TRBD1. Trimming took 4 bases from V and 9 from J; bases not matched to a gene: 7. Per the germline V gene, CDR1 is SGDLS and CDR2 is YYNGEE. CDR3 length: 12 residues. The chain's CDR3 is CASSPTGEPQYF. The CDR3 nucleotides are TGTGCCAGCAGCCCCACAGGGGAGCCGCAGTACTTC.